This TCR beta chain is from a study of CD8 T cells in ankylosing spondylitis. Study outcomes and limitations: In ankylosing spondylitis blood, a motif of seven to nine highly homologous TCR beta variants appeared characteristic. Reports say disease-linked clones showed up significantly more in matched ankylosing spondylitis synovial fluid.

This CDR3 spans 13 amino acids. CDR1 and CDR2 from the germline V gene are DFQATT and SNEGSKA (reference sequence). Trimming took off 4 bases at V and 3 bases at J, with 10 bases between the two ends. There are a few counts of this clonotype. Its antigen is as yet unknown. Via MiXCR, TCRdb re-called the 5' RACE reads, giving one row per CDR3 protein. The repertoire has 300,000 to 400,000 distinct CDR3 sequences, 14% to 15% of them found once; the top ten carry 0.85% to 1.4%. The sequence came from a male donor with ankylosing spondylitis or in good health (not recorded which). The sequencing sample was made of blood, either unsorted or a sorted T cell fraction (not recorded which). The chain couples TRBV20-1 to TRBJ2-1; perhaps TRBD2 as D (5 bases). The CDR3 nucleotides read TGCAGTGCTAAGGCGGGCCACTACAATGAGCAGTTCTTC. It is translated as CSAKAGHYNEQFF.